This entry is about one T cell receptor (beta chain). The data originate from a study of monozygotic twins with inflammatory bowel disease. The CDR3 extends over 14 amino acids. Germline V gene lookup returns CDR1 DFQATT and CDR2 SNEGSKA (reference sequence). TCRdb processed the 5' RACE reads again and assigns one entry to each CDR3 protein, with no DNA. The sample's table shows approximately 160,000 distinct CDR3 sequences. The gene calls are TRBV20-1 and TRBJ2-1; TCRdb's D gene call, TRBD2, goes unchecked for lack of DNA. This clonotype was obtained from a human donor with ulcerative colitis or Crohn's disease, or a healthy co-twin of an affected twin (not recorded which). Sequenced: blood. The CDR3 spells CSARLAGGIIEQFF.